This paragraph reports one TCR beta chain. The antigen remains unidentified. These data belong to a study of T cell responses to AZD1222 COVID-19 vaccine. Regarding the study as a whole: Unmutated variant regions are reportedly the target of nearly half of TCRs that are spike-specific. Across the whole spike, CD4 TCRs peaked at regions 160-218 and 743-854. There were repertoire samples only from the period after the peak T cell response.

Some second doses came at about 4 weeks and others at about 12 weeks; these were pooled. Data came from immunoSEQ multiplex PCR; TCRdb stores just in-frame clones and leaves some out. In the table there are more than 85,000 clones, 65% to 85% of which are singletons. V was pared by 3 bases and J by 4 bases, with 12 bases between. This CDR3 spans 15 amino acids. CDR1 is SGHTA, CDR2 FQGNSA, per germline. Here the sequenced sample was peripheral blood, taken 28 days after the second AZD1222 dose. The chain couples TRBV7-2 to TRBJ1-4; no clear D. This receptor was identified in an adult who received the AZD1222 COVID-19 vaccine. CDR3 in DNA: TGTGCCAGCAGCTTGGCGAGCGGGTTTAATGAAAAACTGTTTTTT. Amino acids: CASSLASGFNEKLFF.